These 23 T cell receptor beta chains were sequenced from one sample in a study of shared clonotypes between healthy human individuals. Sequencing was performed with immunoSEQ multiplex PCR; in TCRdb, only in-frame clones are kept and a portion is missing. The sample has about 820,000 clones, more than 85% seen once; the top ten hold more than 20%. Naive CD8 isolation took CD45RO-negative cells positively selected for CCR7 and excluded terminally differentiated effector memory CD45RA+ cells. Sequencing input: naive CD8+ T cells sorted from blood. These receptors came from a man aged 25 to 40 in good health.

J is TRBJ2-1 and V is TRBV14; D is unclear. The CDR3 sequence is 15 residues long. V dropped 4 bases and J dropped 0 bases, with 10 bases sitting between them. Looked up from germline, CDR1 is SGHDN and CDR2 is FVKESK. CDR3 in amino acids: CASSPNGGSYNEQFF. CDR3 in DNA: TGTGCCAGCAGCCCCAATGGTGGCTCCTACAATGAGCAGTTCTTC.

V gene TRBV11-2 combines with J gene TRBJ1-3; possible D gene TRBD1, 6 bases. CDR1 and CDR2 from the germline V gene are SGHAT and FQNNGV. V was pared by 2 bases and J by 3 bases, with 11 bases between. This CDR3 is 15 amino acids long. CDR3: CASSLLGAVGNTIYF. The DNA for the CDR3 is TGTGCCAGCAGCTTACTGGGGGCTGTTGGAAACACCATATATTTT.

The CDR3 DNA follows: TGCGCCAGCAGCCAAGATTTAAGGTACGAGCAGTACTTC. Protein: CASSQDLRYEQYF. The V call is TRBV4-3, the J call TRBJ2-7; D not certain. Trimming stripped 0 bases from V and 4 bases from J, with 7 bases between. Germline lookup yields CDR1 LGHNA and CDR2 YSLEER. The CDR3 has 13 residues.

This clone was detected once. V gene TRBV7-8 combines with J gene TRBJ2-1, with D perhaps given as TRBD1 or TRBD2 (5 bases each). Trimming cost V 9 bases and J 6 bases, with 9 bases left between them. The CDR3 spans 11 residues. Germline V lookup: CDR1 SGHVS, CDR2 FQNEAQ. The CDR3 bases are TGTGCCAGTCAGGGACGCAATGAGCAGTTCTTC. This gives the protein CASQGRNEQFF.

The chain carries TRBV11-2 and TRBJ2-7, with TRBD2 matching 11 bases. The ends lost 4 bases at V and 6 bases at J; junction bases unmatched: 8. This CDR3 is built from 15 residues. CDR1 and CDR2 (germline): SGHAT, FQNNGV. The CDR3 DNA reads TGTGCCAGCAGCTGGGCACTAGCGGGAGAAGGCGAGCAGTACTTC. Encoded protein: CASSWALAGEGEQYF.

This chain joins TRBV2 and TRBJ1-5; 10 bases line up with TRBD1. CDR3 length: 16 amino acids. Germline values: CDR1 SNHLY, CDR2 FYNNEI. Trimming cost V 7 bases and J 2 bases; bases outside gene matches: 8. Here the CDR3 reads CASTVFGQGGNQPQHF. The CDR3 DNA is TGTGCCAGCACCGTGTTCGGACAGGGGGGCAATCAGCCCCAGCATTTT. Based on the CDR3 plus reference TRBV2 and TRBJ1-5, the full variable domain is EPEVTQTPSHQVTQMGQEVILRCVPISNHLYFYWYRQILGQKVEFLVSFYNNEISEKSEIFDDQFSVERPDGSNFTLKIRSTKLEDSAMYFCASTVFGQGGNQPQHFGDGTRLSIL.

This sequence joins TRBV7-9 and TRBJ2-1; 14 nucleotides align to TRBD2. This CDR3 comprises 16 residues. J gave up 9 bases and V 4 bases, and 8 bases lay outside the gene matches. Germline values: CDR1 SEHNR, CDR2 FQNEAQ (reference sequence). The CDR3 reads CASSSPTSGRAGEQFF. The CDR3 DNA follows: TGTGCCAGCAGCTCCCCGACTAGCGGGAGGGCCGGTGAGCAGTTCTTC.

J is TRBJ1-4 and V is TRBV23-1, with a possible D match to TRBD1 (6 bases). TRBV23-1 is annotated as an ORF whose role is uncertain. This CDR3 contains 15 residues. V was shortened by 0 bases and J by 7 bases, with 12 bases between the two germline ends. CDR3 nucleotide sequence: TGCGCCAGCAGTCAATCTCAACAGGGAGGTGAAAAACTGTTTTTT. As protein: CASSQSQQGGEKLFF.

This clone was observed once. This rearrangement joins TRBV7-3 to TRBJ2-1; the match to TRBD1 covers 8 bases. Looked up from germline, CDR1 is SGHTA and CDR2 is FQGTGA. The CDR3 covers 15 residues. V lost 2 bases and J lost 5; bases outside the gene matches: 5. CDR3 in amino acids: CASSLWGTGNNEQFF. CDR3 in DNA: TGTGCCAGCAGCTTATGGGGGACAGGCAACAATGAGCAGTTCTTC. The variable domain in full, with the rest retrieved from reference TRBV7-3 and TRBJ2-1, is GAGVSQTPSNKVTEKGKYVELRCDPISGHTALYWYRQSLGQGPEFLIYFQGTGAADDSGLPNDRFFAVRPEGSVSTLKIQRTERGDSAVYLCASSLWGTGNNEQFFGPGTRLTVL.

V usage is TRBV2 and J usage is TRBJ2-1; 8 bases align to TRBD2. V was clipped by 3 bases and J by 6 bases; unmatched bases: 10. The V gene's germline CDR1 is SNHLY and CDR2 FYNNEI. This CDR3 spans 16 amino acids. Here the CDR3 reads CASSESPGLVFNEQFF. The CDR3 coding sequence is TGTGCCAGCAGTGAGTCACCGGGACTAGTCTTCAATGAGCAGTTCTTC.

V and J are TRBV7-9 and TRBJ1-4; weak D call: TRBD1 (5 bases). CDR3 size: 13 residues. Trimming removed 9 bases from V and 8 bases from J, with 16 bases in between. Germline CDR1 and CDR2: SEHNR and FQNEAQ (reference sequence). As DNA, the CDR3 is TGTGCCAGTACCTACCAGGGTGGGGAAAAACTGTTTTTT. This translates into CASTYQGGEKLFF.

This clone occurred once. The chain recombines TRBV27 with TRBJ2-7; possibly TRBD1 for D (6 bases). The germline V and J ends were trimmed by 8 bases and 2 bases, with 13 bases remaining between them. Germline V gene lookup returns CDR1 MNHEY and CDR2 SMNVEV (reference sequence). The CDR3 is 13 amino acids. CDR3 region: CASGSGVTYEQYF. In DNA, the CDR3 is TGTGCCAGCGGTTCAGGGGTTACCTACGAGCAGTACTTC.

This chain connects TRBV10-1 to TRBJ2-1, with D tentatively TRBD1 (5 bases). The CDR3 consists of 16 residues. CDR1 is WNHNN and CDR2 is SYGVQD in the germline V gene (reference sequence). Trimming removed 0 bases from V and 0 bases from J, with 9 bases in between. CDR3 sequence reads: CASSESQGDSYNEQFF. Here the CDR3 DNA reads TGCGCCAGCAGTGAGTCCCAGGGTGACTCCTACAATGAGCAGTTCTTC.

V and J are TRBV7-2 and TRBJ2-7, with 10 bases that match TRBD1. V was clipped by 7 bases and J by 4 bases; unmatched bases: 10. This CDR3 region has 15 residues. Germline V gene data show CDR1 as SGHTA and CDR2 as FQGNSA. The DNA for the CDR3 is TGTGCCAGCACCAACCCGGGACAGGGGTCGTACGAGCAGTACTTC. Its protein product is CASTNPGQGSYEQYF.

This chain connects TRBV11-2 to TRBJ2-2, with TRBD2 matching 11 bases. The CDR3 contains 16 residues. V was clipped by 5 bases and J by 5 bases; unmatched bases: 7. Germline CDR1 is SGHAT and CDR2 is FQNNGV. The DNA of the CDR3 is TGTGCCAGCAGCGTTAGCGGGAGGGCCGGTACCGGGGAGCTGTTTTTT. Protein product: CASSVSGRAGTGELFF.

About this clone itself: Other DNA sequences in the sample encode the same CDR3. CDR3 loop: CASSPSSGSYEQYF. The DNA of the CDR3 is TGTGCCAGCAGCCCGTCTAGCGGTTCCTACGAGCAGTACTTC. J is TRBJ2-7 and V is TRBV5-4, with 7 nucleotides matching TRBD2. V was clipped by 4 bases and J by 1 base; unmatched bases: 5. The germline V gene encodes CDR1 SGHNT and CDR2 YYREEE (reference sequence). The CDR3 is 14 amino acids.

The V and J genes are TRBV27 and TRBJ1-4; D perhaps matches TRBD1 (5 bases). Germline V CDR1 and CDR2: MNHEY, SMNVEV (reference sequence). V gave up 7 bases and J gave up 13 bases, with 13 bases separating them. The CDR3 contains 11 residues. The CDR3 coding sequence is TGTGCCAGCAAGTCGGGGCTCCGACTGTTTTTT. Its translation: CASKSGLRLFF.

CDR3 DNA sequence: TGTGCCAGCAGTTTATACCGGGCGGCAACTAATGAAAAACTGTTTTTT. Amino acids: CASSLYRAATNEKLFF. The chain joins TRBV28 to TRBJ1-4; D ambiguous. Germline CDR1 and CDR2: MDHEN and SYDVKM. Trimming stripped 1 base from V and 0 bases from J, with 9 bases between. The CDR3 totals 16 residues.

The genes are TRBV19 and TRBJ2-7, with 12 bases that match TRBD2. The ends lost 2 bases at V and 5 bases at J; junction bases unmatched: 4. The CDR3 spans 15 residues. CDR1 is LNHDA and CDR2 is SQIVND in the germline V gene (reference sequence). The CDR3 DNA reads as TGTGCCAGTAGTATACTAGCGGGAGGGCACAACGAGCAGTACTTC. As protein: CASSILAGGHNEQYF.

The chain has TRBV28 and TRBJ2-2; D might be TRBD2 (5 bases). The germline V and J ends were trimmed by 8 bases and 3 bases, with 7 bases remaining between them. The CDR3 runs to 12 residues. Germline CDR1 reads MDHEN; CDR2 reads SYDVKM. The CDR3 protein is CASGRYTGELFF. CDR3 in DNA: TGTGCCAGCGGGAGATACACCGGGGAGCTGTTTTTT.

About this clone: This sample also contains other DNA sequences that code for the same CDR3. The chain employs TRBV7-9 and TRBJ2-3, with D possibly being TRBD1 or TRBD2 (5 bases each). CDR1 is SEHNR, CDR2 FQNEAQ, per germline (reference sequence). The CDR3 consists of 13 residues. V lost 0 bases and J lost 6, with 7 bases in between. CDR3: CASSLAGPDTQYF. CDR3 DNA sequence: TGTGCCAGCAGCTTAGCGGGACCGGATACGCAGTATTTT.

The V call is TRBV29-1, the J call TRBJ1-2, with TRBD1 as a possible D gene (6 bases). The V end lost 3 bases, the J end lost 4 bases, and 24 bases lay between the germline ends. Germline V gene data show CDR1 as SQVTM and CDR2 as ANQGSEA. This CDR3 spans 17 amino acids. The CDR3 DNA is TGCAGCGTTGAGGGGGGGCGGTCCGACAGGTTGATCTATGGCTACACCTTC. Translation: CSVEGGRSDRLIYGYTF.

The chain joins TRBV19 to TRBJ2-7, with 8 bases aligning to TRBD2. This CDR3 comprises 16 residues. Looked up from germline, CDR1 is LNHDA and CDR2 is SQIVND (reference sequence). Trimming at V came to 3 bases and at J to 4 bases, leaving 11 bases not matched to a gene. CDR3 sequence: CASSMVGREELYEQYF. In DNA, the CDR3 is TGTGCCAGTAGTATGGTAGGGCGGGAGGAATTATACGAGCAGTACTTC.